The clone carrying this T cell receptor (beta chain) was seen more than once but under ten times. Its specificity is unknown. Sequence at one end of the junction differs from germline and may be a read error. This entry belongs to a study of CD8 T cells in ankylosing spondylitis. Notes on the study in general: In synovial fluid and blood from reactive arthritis, some motif variants were previously reported. Ankylosing spondylitis blood appeared to be characterized by a TCR beta motif of about eight highly homologous variants. Significantly higher representation of disease-linked clones was reported for matched ankylosing spondylitis synovial fluid.

This CDR3 region has 15 residues. The germline V gene has CDR1 DFQATT and CDR2 SNEGSKA (reference sequence). Preparation of TCR beta libraries was done by quantitative 5'-RACE with molecular barcodes. MiXCR, applied by TCRdb to the 5' RACE reads, yields one record per CDR3 protein. The table has about 300,000 distinct CDR3 sequences, about a fifth seen once; the top ten hold roughly 3.4%. V gene TRBV20-1 combines with J gene TRBJ2-5; 9 bases map to TRBD1. The clonotype comes from a female donor with ankylosing spondylitis or in good health (not recorded which). Sequenced material: blood, either unsorted or a sorted T cell fraction (not recorded which). This CDR3 reads CSAPDRGRYQETLYF. CDR3 nucleotide sequence: TGCAGTGCCCCGGACAGGGGCCGGTACCAAGAGACCCTGTACTTC.